This entry is about one TCR beta chain. In germline, CDR1 is SNHLY, CDR2 FYNNEI. Losses at the gene ends were 6 bases for V and 7 bases for J; bases not matched to a gene: 6. This CDR3 is 14 amino acids long. These data belong to a study of cytomegalovirus exposure and HLA in healthy donors. Study as a whole: Membership in the Caucasian-associated ancestry cluster was found for 81% of 350 to 450 genotyped donors.

PCR employed 60 Vbeta and 13 Jbeta primers. Per the original data handling: The count from a later analysis was tens of millions of unique TCR beta chains, some 12 million of them shared. The protocol was immunoSEQ multiplex PCR, while the TCRdb copy is restricted to in-frame clones and leaves out a portion. From that table come the V and J calls and clone size; the DNA was used to work out D and trimming. This table holds approximately 180,000 clones, roughly 80% found once. The chain recombines TRBV2 with TRBJ2-1, with TRBD2 matching over 10 bases. The clonotype originates from a woman aged 18-35 years in good health and CMV-seronegative. Specimen: PBMCs. In DNA, the CDR3 is TGTGCCAGCAGCCTAGCGGGAGTTTCGAATGAGCAGTTCTTC. Its translation is CASSLAGVSNEQFF.